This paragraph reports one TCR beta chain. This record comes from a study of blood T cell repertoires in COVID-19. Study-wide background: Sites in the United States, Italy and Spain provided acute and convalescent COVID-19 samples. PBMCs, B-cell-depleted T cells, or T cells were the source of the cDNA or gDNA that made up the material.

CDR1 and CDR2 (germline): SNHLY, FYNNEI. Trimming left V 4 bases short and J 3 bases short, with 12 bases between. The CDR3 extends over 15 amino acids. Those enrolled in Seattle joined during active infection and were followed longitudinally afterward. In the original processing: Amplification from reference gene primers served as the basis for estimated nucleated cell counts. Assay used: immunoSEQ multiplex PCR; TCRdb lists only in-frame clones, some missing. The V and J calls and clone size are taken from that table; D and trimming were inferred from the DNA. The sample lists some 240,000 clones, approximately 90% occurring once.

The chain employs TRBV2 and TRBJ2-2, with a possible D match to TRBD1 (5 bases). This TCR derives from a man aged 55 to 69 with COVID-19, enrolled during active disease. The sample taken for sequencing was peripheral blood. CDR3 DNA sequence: TGTGCCAGCAGTGGACAGACTCCGGACACCGGGGAGCTGTTTTTT. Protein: CASSGQTPDTGELFF.